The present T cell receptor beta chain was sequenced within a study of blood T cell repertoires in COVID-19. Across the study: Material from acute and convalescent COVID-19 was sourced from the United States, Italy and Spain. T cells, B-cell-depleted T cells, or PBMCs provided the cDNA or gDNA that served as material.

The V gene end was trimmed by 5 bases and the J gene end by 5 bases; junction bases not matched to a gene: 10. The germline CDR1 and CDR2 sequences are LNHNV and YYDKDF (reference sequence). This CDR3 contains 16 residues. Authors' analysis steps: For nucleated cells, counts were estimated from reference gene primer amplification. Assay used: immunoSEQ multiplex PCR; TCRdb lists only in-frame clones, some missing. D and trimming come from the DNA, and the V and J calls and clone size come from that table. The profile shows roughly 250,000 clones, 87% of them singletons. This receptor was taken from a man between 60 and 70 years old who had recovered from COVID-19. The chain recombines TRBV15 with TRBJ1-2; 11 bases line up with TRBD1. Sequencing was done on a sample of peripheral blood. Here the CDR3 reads CATSVPGTGGRYGYTF. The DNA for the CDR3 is TGTGCCACCAGCGTTCCCGGGACAGGGGGAAGGTATGGCTACACCTTC.